Shown below are 21 T cell receptor beta chains from a single sample sequenced in a study of OX40 agonist ivuxolimab in advanced cancers. Sequenced by immunoSEQ multiplex PCR; TCRdb stores in-frame clones only, minus some. This table holds 20,000 to 25,000 clones, roughly 77% found once. Material: CD4+ or CD8+ T cells sorted from blood, obtained in a trial of the OX40 agonist ivuxolimab. The receptors were sampled from an adult with an advanced solid tumor such as melanoma, head and neck, liver or kidney cancer.

This clone was picked up one time. V is TRBV6-5 and J is TRBJ1-2, with D possibly being TRBD1 (5 bases). The CDR3 runs to 13 residues. V lost 6 bases and J 4 bases, leaving 12 bases between the germline ends. Germline V gives CDR1 MNHEY, CDR2 SVGAGI. In nucleotides, the CDR3 is TGTGCCAGCAGCCAACCCGGGGGCTATGGCTACACCTTC. It translates to CASSQPGGYGYTF.

V usage is TRBV7-2 and J usage is TRBJ2-7, with D unresolved. The V gene's germline CDR1 is SGHTA and CDR2 FQGNSA. The CDR3 runs 15 residues. V gave up 5 bases and J gave up 2 bases, with 16 bases separating them. The CDR3 is CASSRSSEGPYEQYF. The DNA for the CDR3 is TGTGCCAGCAGCCGCTCCTCCGAAGGGCCCTACGAGCAGTACTTC.

This sequence joins TRBV6-6 and TRBJ2-7; D remains unclear. Trimming stripped 7 bases from V and 4 bases from J, with 17 bases between. This CDR3 spans 14 amino acids. Germline CDR1 and CDR2: MNHNY and SVGAGI (reference sequence). The CDR3 DNA sequence: TGTGCCAGCACCCCCCCGGGCAGCAAGTACGAGCAGTACTTC. Its protein is CASTPPGSKYEQYF.

This sequence joins TRBV19 and TRBJ2-7; possibly TRBD2 for D (5 bases). The germline CDR1 and CDR2 sequences are LNHDA and SQIVND (reference sequence). Trimming pared 5 bases from V and 1 base from J, leaving 12 bases between. The CDR3 runs to 14 residues. This chain's CDR3 is CASSPLRGSYEQYF. Here the CDR3 DNA reads TGTGCCAGTAGTCCCCTCCGAGGGTCCTACGAGCAGTACTTC.

This chain uses TRBV7-2 with TRBJ2-6, with D tentatively TRBD1 (6 bases). Germline V CDR1 and CDR2: SGHTA, FQGNSA. There are 17 residues in the CDR3. V gave up 5 bases and J gave up 4 bases, with 18 bases separating them. The CDR3 sequence: CASSPQLSGAGANVLTF. In nucleotides, the CDR3 is TGTGCCAGCAGCCCTCAATTATCAGGGGCAGGGGCCAACGTCCTGACTTTC.

V usage is TRBV16 and J usage is TRBJ1-2; D gene unclear. V lost 0 bases, J lost 6 bases, and 8 bases lay in between. Germline V gene sequence: CDR1 KGHSY, CDR2 FQNENV. The CDR3 is made up of 13 amino acids. The CDR3 nucleotides are TGTGCCAGCAGCCAATCTGGCAGTCATGGCTACACCTTC. Translation gives CASSQSGSHGYTF.

The chain employs TRBV10-3 and TRBJ2-7, with TRBD1 identical over 9 bases. Germline V gene lookup returns CDR1 ENHRY and CDR2 SYGVKD. CDR3 length: 13 amino acids. V lost 11 bases to trimming and J lost 4 bases; unmatched junction nucleotides: 9. The CDR3 coding sequence is TGTGCCTCCAATCCGGGACAGGGATACGAGCAGTACTTC. Translating gives CASNPGQGYEQYF.

This rearrangement joins TRBV6-5 to TRBJ1-6; possible D gene TRBD1, 5 bases. CDR3 length: 13 amino acids. The V and J ends lost 2 bases and 9 bases respectively, with 8 bases between them. Germline CDR1 is MNHEY and CDR2 is SVGAGI. The CDR3 sequence is CASSYRGGSPLHF. CDR3 nucleotides: TGTGCCAGCAGTTACAGGGGAGGTTCACCCCTCCACTTT.

By share, this clone ranks as medium-sized (0.01 to 0.1%). This chain joins TRBV4-1 and TRBJ1-2; the match to TRBD1 covers 8 bases. The CDR3 consists of 18 residues. Germline CDR1 reads MGHRA; CDR2 reads YSYEKL. V shed 3 bases, J shed 5 bases, and the junction held 17 bases outside the gene matches. CDR3 sequence (DNA): TGCGCCAGCAGCCAGATCGTCCCGAGGGGACAGGACTCATATGGCTACACCTTC. It translates to CASSQIVPRGQDSYGYTF.

This clone was counted between two and nine times. The V gene is TRBV7-2, the J gene TRBJ2-3; D is possibly TRBD2 (6 bases). V was trimmed by 5 bases and J by 0 bases, leaving 9 bases between them. The germline CDR1 and CDR2 sequences are SGHTA and FQGNSA. This CDR3 contains 14 residues. Here the CDR3 DNA reads TGTGCCAGCAGCCGGGGACTCAGCACAGATACGCAGTATTTT. It specifies CASSRGLSTDTQYF.

V is TRBV29-1 and J is TRBJ2-7; D gene unclear. Germline lookup yields CDR1 SQVTM and CDR2 ANQGSEA. V lost 5 bases to trimming and J lost 2 bases, with 13 bases between them. The CDR3 consists of 13 residues. This CDR3 is CSVQLQATYEQYF. CDR3 sequence (DNA): TGCAGCGTTCAACTTCAAGCCACCTACGAGCAGTACTTC.

CDR3 in amino acids: CASRRQGGDQPQHF. DNA of the CDR3: TGTGCCAGCAGACGACAGGGGGGTGATCAGCCCCAGCATTTT. The chain carries TRBV6-5 and TRBJ1-5, with 9 positions matching TRBD1. CDR3 length: 14 amino acids. V trimming: 6 bases; J trimming: 5 bases; junction bases outside the gene matches: 5. Germline values: CDR1 MNHEY, CDR2 SVGAGI.

This sequence joins TRBV13 and TRBJ1-1; possibly TRBD1 for D (6 bases). The CDR3 has 15 residues. The germline V gene has CDR1 PRHDT and CDR2 FYEKMQ (reference sequence). V was pared by 1 base and J by 5 bases, with 14 bases between. The CDR3 DNA reads as TGTGCCAGCAGCTTAGAGCGGGGGCGAGGGACTGAAGCTTTCTTT. Translated: CASSLERGRGTEAFF.

V usage is TRBV7-3 and J usage is TRBJ1-1; D not resolved. This CDR3 has 11 amino acids. The germline V gene encodes CDR1 SGHTA and CDR2 FQGTGA. The V and J ends lost 4 bases and 4 bases respectively, with 4 bases between them. CDR3 DNA sequence: TGTGCCAGCAGCTCAAGCACTGAAGCTTTCTTT. The encoded protein is CASSSSTEAFF.

This chain links TRBV18 with TRBJ2-1; D is undetermined. Germline values: CDR1 KGHSH, CDR2 LQKENI. The CDR3 totals 14 residues. The V gene lost 1 base and the J gene lost 5 bases, with 9 bases spanning the gap. In DNA, the CDR3 is TGTGCCAGCTCACCACAGGCCGCGGACAATGAGCAGTTCTTC. Encoded protein: CASSPQAADNEQFF.

CDR3 amino acids: CASSFFRAGGLTEAFF. The DNA of the CDR3 is TGTGCCAGCAGTTTTTTTCGGGCAGGGGGTCTAACTGAAGCTTTCTTT. This chain connects TRBV28 to TRBJ1-1, with 7 bases that match TRBD1. The germline gives CDR1 MDHEN, CDR2 SYDVKM. J was trimmed by 5 bases and V by 3 bases; bases with no gene match: 12. This CDR3 spans 16 amino acids.

V usage is TRBV19 and J usage is TRBJ1-1, with no clear D. This CDR3 has 14 residues. Between the trimmed V and J ends, which lost 1 base and 4 bases, there was a span of 10 bases. The germline V gene encodes CDR1 LNHDA and CDR2 SQIVND (reference sequence). CDR3 nucleotide sequence: TGTGCCAGTAGTATAGCGCACCTGGGCACTGAAGCTTTCTTT. As protein: CASSIAHLGTEAFF.

This sequence joins TRBV6-5 and TRBJ1-6, with D perhaps matching TRBD1 (6 bases). The CDR3 has 13 amino acids. Germline assignment: CDR1 MNHEY and CDR2 SVGAGI. The V and J ends lost 7 bases and 9 bases respectively, with 13 bases between them. The CDR3 region is CASNSGGPSPLHF. In nucleotides, the CDR3 is TGTGCCAGCAACTCGGGGGGGCCTTCACCCCTCCACTTT.

This rearrangement joins TRBV6-1 to TRBJ1-2; D is perhaps TRBD1 (6 bases). This CDR3 comprises 15 residues. Trimming took 2 bases from V and 7 from J, leaving 17 bases between them. CDR1 MNHNS and CDR2 SASEGT come from the germline V gene. This CDR3 is CASSETGTSVGGYTF. Written as DNA, the CDR3 is TGTGCCAGCAGTGAAACCGGGACATCCGTGGGTGGCTACACCTTC.

The chain carries TRBV7-9 and TRBJ1-5, with D perhaps TRBD1 (6 bases). CDR1 and CDR2 from the germline V gene are SEHNR and FQNEAQ (reference sequence). V was pared by 5 bases and J by 5 bases, with 13 bases between. The CDR3 loop spans 14 amino acids. CDR3 protein: CASSPGAPDQPQHF. The DNA of the CDR3 is TGTGCCAGCAGCCCGGGGGCCCCAGATCAGCCCCAGCATTTT. The variable domain in full, with the rest retrieved from reference TRBV7-9 and TRBJ1-5, is DTGVSQNPRHKITKRGQNVTFRCDPISEHNRLYWYRQTLGQGPEFLTYFQNEAQLEKSRLLSDRFSAERPKGSFSTLEIQRTEQGDSAMYLCASSPGAPDQPQHFGDGTRLSIL.

The gene calls are TRBV30 and TRBJ1-1; TRBD1 matches at 11 bases. Losses at the gene ends were 1 base for V and 5 bases for J; bases not matched to a gene: 9. Germline assignment: CDR1 GTSNPN and CDR2 SVGIG (reference sequence). There are 16 residues in the CDR3. CDR3 residues: CAWSEGLGDRGTEAFF. CDR3 in DNA: TGTGCCTGGAGTGAAGGGTTAGGGGACAGGGGGACTGAAGCTTTCTTT.